This entry features one T cell receptor beta chain sequence. Its antigen remains undetermined. No base-level quality is on record; no much larger clone is a single base apart. Whole blood was collected in K2EDTA tubes by collaborating institutions according to the institutions' own protocols. For TCRbeta analysis, collaborators shipped samples as frozen whole blood, isolated PBMCs, or DNA extracted from either of those sample types. The entry originates in a study of blood T cell repertoires in COVID-19 (dated by TCRdb to about 2020). About the study as a whole: Collaborator samples came from the United States, Italy and Spain and covered acute and convalescent phases of COVID-19. The prospective study material was composed of cDNA or gDNA derived from T cells, B-cell-depleted T cells, or PBMCs. Subjects who had been exposed to COVID-19, were actively infected with it, or had recovered from it provided the deeply sampled blood TCRbeta repertoires that made up the dataset. A freely available public database, intended as a resource for researchers studying the immune response to SARS-CoV-2, is where the repertoires were released. Samples were obtained from the ongoing ImmuneRACE study (first 160 participants) and from approximately 1,200 subjects provided by 6 global collaborators. Nearly every sample came with metadata listing a de-identified subject ID, COVID-19 status, age in years and sex. HLA class I and class II types, where available, came from metadata supplied by the sample provider rather than from assay-based typing.

The immunoSEQ Assay, a bias-controlled multiplex PCR, was used to amplify TCRbeta CDR3 regions from genomic DNA. The authors processed their data as follows. The number of nucleated cells in each sample was estimated from the amplification of reference gene primers within the assay. To quantify the absolute abundance of each unique TCRbeta CDR3 rearrangement, sequence reads were collapsed and filtered. For each sample, productive Simpson clonality was calculated as the square root of Simpson's diversity index over productive rearrangements. Held by TCRdb, this immuneACCESS table contains in-frame sequences only and omits some clones. Under half of the omission traces to an unresolved V gene where checked; the cause of the rest is unknown. V and J calls and clone size are given by that table; D and trimming were obtained from the DNA. Recorded for this sample are around 100,000 clones; 80% to 90% of them occurred a single time. The top ten hold 1.5% to 2% of the sample.

Paper-wide results and their limitations: How much clinical and demographic metadata was included differed by source and by participant, and the metadata was provided uncurated.

CDR3 length: 16 amino acids, cysteine to phenylalanine. Only the CDR3 DNA is retained, 48 bases long and in frame from the first base. The CDR1 and CDR2 encoded by the germline V gene are MNHNS and SASEGT. V is reduced by 4 bases and J by 4 bases, leaving a spacing of 14 bases between them. The V gene is TRBV6-1 and the J gene is TRBJ1-6; 5 matching bases give a weak D call of TRBD1. The sequence came from a man at least 80 years old with acute or convalescent COVID-19. Sequencing input: peripheral blood. The DNA reads as follows: TGTGCCAGCAGTGCCCACCTGACAGATTATAATTCACCCCTCCACTTT. The resulting protein is CASSAHLTDYNSPLHF.